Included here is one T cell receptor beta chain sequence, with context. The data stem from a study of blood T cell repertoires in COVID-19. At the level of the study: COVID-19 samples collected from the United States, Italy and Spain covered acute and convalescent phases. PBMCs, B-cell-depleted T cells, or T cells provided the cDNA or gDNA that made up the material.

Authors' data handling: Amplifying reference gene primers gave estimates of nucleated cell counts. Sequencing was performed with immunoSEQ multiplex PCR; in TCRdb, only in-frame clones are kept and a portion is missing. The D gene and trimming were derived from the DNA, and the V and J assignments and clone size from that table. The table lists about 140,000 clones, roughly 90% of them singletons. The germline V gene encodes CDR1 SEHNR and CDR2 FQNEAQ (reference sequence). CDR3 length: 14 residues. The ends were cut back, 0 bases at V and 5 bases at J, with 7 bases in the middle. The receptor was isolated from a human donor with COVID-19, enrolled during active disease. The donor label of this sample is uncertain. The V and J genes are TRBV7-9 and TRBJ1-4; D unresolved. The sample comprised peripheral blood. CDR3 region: CASSLAELNEKLFF. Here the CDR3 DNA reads TGTGCCAGCAGCTTAGCGGAGCTGAATGAAAAACTGTTTTTT.